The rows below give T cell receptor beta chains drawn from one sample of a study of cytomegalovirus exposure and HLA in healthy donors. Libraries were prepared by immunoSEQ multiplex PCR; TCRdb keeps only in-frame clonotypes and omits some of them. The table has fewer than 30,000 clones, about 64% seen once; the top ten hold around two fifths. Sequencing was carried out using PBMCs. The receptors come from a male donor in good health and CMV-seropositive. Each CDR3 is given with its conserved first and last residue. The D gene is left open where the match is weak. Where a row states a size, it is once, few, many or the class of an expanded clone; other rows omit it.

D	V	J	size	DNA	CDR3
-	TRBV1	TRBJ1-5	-	TGCACCAGCAGCCAAGATCTTGGGCCAGGGGGGAACCAGCCCCAGCATTTT	CTSSQDLGPGGNQPQHF
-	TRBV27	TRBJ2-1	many	TGTGCCAGCCGTGGCGGGGGCAGCTCCTACAATGAGCAGTTCTTC	CASRGGGSSYNEQFF
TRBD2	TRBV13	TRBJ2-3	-	TGTGCCAGCGGGGCGCCTAGCGGGGGGGGTCGGGATACGCAGTATTTT	CASGAPSGGGRDTQYF
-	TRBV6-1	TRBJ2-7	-	TGTGCCAGCAGTAACCAAGGAGGCCCCTACGAGCAGTACTTC	CASSNQGGPYEQYF
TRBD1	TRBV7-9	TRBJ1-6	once	TGTGCCAGCAGCCCGACAGGGGAGGCTTCACCCCTCCACTTT	CASSPTGEASPLHF
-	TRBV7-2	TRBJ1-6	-	TGTGCCAGCAGCTTAGGAGGGAAGACAAGGTCACCCCTCCACTTT	CASSLGGKTRSPLHF
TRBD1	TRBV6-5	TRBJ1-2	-	TGTGCCAGCAGTTACTCGACTGGGACAGGGTTGGGAGGCTACACCTTC	CASSYSTGTGLGGYTF
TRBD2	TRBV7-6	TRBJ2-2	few	TGTGCCAGCAGCTTAGTAATTGCGGGAGGTGCAAACACCGGGGAGCTGTTTTTT	CASSLVIAGGANTGELFF
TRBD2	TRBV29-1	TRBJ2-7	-	TGCAGCGTTGAAGGGCTTGAGGCGGGAGGCTCCTACGAGCAGTACTTC	CSVEGLEAGGSYEQYF
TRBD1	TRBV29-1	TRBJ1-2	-	TGCAGCGTAGGACAGACAGGGTACTCCTATGGCTACACCTTC	CSVGQTGYSYGYTF
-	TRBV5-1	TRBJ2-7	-	TGCGCCAGCCGCCCGGGGGAGCAGTACTTC	CASRPGEQYF
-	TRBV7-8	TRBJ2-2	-	TGTGCCAGCAGCTCCCCGAGCACCGGGGAGCTGTTTTTT	CASSSPSTGELFF
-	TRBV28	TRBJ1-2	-	TGTGCCAGCAGTTTAGAACAGGTCTATGGCTACACCTTC	CASSLEQVYGYTF
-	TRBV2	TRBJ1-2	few	TGTGCCAGCAGTGAGTACTCCAGGGGAAGTAATGGCTACACCTTC	CASSEYSRGSNGYTF
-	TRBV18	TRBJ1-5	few	TGTGCCAGCTCACCACGCTTAGTGCGGGCTAGCAATCAGCCCCAGCATTTT	CASSPRLVRASNQPQHF
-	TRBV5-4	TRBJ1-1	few	TGTGCCAGCAGCTTGGACACCAGGAACACTGAAGCTTTCTTT	CASSLDTRNTEAFF
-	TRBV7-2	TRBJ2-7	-	TGTGCCAGCAGCTCTACGAGGGCGGGGAAGGGGAACTCCTACGAGCAGTACTTC	CASSSTRAGKGNSYEQYF
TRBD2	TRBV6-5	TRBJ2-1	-	TGTGCCAGCAGTCCTCTAGCGGGAGGGCCAAATGAGCAGTTCTTC	CASSPLAGGPNEQFF
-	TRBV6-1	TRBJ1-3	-	TGTGCCAGCATGGACGGGGGACTTGGAAACACCATATATTTT	CASMDGGLGNTIYF
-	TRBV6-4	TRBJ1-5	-	TGTGCCAGCAAAATATTGGGCCAGAGCAATCAGCCCCAGCATTTT	CASKILGQSNQPQHF
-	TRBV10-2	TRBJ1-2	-	TGCGCCAGCAGTGAGCCCGGACGGGGATCCTATGGCTACACCTTC	CASSEPGRGSYGYTF
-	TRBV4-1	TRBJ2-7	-	TGCGCCAGCAGCCAAGATGGAACTCGGGGGTCCTACGAGCAGTACTTC	CASSQDGTRGSYEQYF
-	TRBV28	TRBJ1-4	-	TGTGCCAGCAGTCCGAGTGAAAAACTGTTTTTT	CASSPSEKLFF
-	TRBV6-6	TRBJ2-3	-	TGTGCCAGCGGGCCGGGGGATACGCAGTATTTT	CASGPGDTQYF
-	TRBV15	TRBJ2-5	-	TGTGCCACCAGCAGAGATCAGGAGACCCAGTACTTC	CATSRDQETQYF
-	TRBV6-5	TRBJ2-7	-	TGTGCCATCCACTACGCAGGGTGGTCCTCCGAGCAGTACTTC	CAIHYAGWSSEQYF
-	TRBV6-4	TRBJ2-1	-	TGTGCCAGCAGTGTGGGAGAAGCGGGCTATGAGCAGTTCTTC	CASSVGEAGYEQFF
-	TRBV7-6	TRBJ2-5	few	TGTGCCAGCAGCCCCCCCGACTCCCGAACTCAAGAGACCCAGTACTTC	CASSPPDSRTQETQYF
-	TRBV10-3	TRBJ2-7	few	TGTGCCATCAGTGAACAGCCAGAGCAGTACTTC	CAISEQPEQYF
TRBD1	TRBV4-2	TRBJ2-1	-	TGTGCCAGCAGCCTTTCACAAACCGGGACAGGGAATGAGCAGTTCTTC	CASSLSQTGTGNEQFF
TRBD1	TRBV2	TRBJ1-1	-	TGTGCCAGCAGTGAAGAAGGGACAGGGTTGAGTGGTGAAGCTTTCTTT	CASSEEGTGLSGEAFF
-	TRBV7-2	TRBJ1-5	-	TGTGCCAGCAGCTTCCGGGGGGTAGGTGGAAATCAGCCCCAGCATTTT	CASSFRGVGGNQPQHF
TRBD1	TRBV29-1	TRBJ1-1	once	TGCAGCGCCTCTCCCGGGACAGGGGACCTTCCGAACACTGAAGCTTTCTTT	CSASPGTGDLPNTEAFF
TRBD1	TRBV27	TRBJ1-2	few	TGTGCCAGCAGTTCCCCCCGGACAGGGCAGTATGGCTACACCTTC	CASSSPRTGQYGYTF
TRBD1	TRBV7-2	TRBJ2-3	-	TGTGCCAGCAGCCCCCAGACAGGGTACACAGATACGCAGTATTTT	CASSPQTGYTDTQYF
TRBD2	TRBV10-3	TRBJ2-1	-	TGTGCCATCAGCCCTAGGCCTAGCGGTGGTTACAATGAGCAGTTCTTC	CAISPRPSGGYNEQFF
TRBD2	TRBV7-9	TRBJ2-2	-	TGTGCCAGGATAGCGGGCACCGGGGAGCTGTTTTTT	CARIAGTGELFF
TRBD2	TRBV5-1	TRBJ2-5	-	TGCGCCAGCAGCGGGGGACTAGCGGCCCAAGAGACCCAGTACTTC	CASSGGLAAQETQYF
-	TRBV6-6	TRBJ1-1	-	TGTGCCAGCAGTTTCCCCGGTGGGGCCATGAACACTGAAGCTTTCTTT	CASSFPGGAMNTEAFF
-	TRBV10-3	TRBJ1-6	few	TGTGCCATCAGTGAGGACACTTTTAATTCACCCCTCCACTTT	CAISEDTFNSPLHF
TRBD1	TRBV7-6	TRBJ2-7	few	TGTGCCAGCAGCTTCGGGACAGGGGGGACCTACGAGCAGTACTTC	CASSFGTGGTYEQYF
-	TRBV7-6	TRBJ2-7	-	TGTGCCAGCAGCCCCGCCGCGGGCGAGCAGTACTTC	CASSPAAGEQYF
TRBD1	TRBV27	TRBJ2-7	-	TGTGCCAGCAGTTCCTCTAGGACAGGGGTGTTAGAGCAGTACTTC	CASSSSRTGVLEQYF